This TCR beta chain was sequenced during a study of cytomegalovirus exposure and HLA in healthy donors (dated by TCRdb to between 2016 and 2019). Describing the broader study: An earlier analysis of around 600 of the donors reported roughly 300 Gb of sequence data and more than 90 million unique TCR beta sequences from approximately 180 million T cells. Roughly 310 gigabases of sequencing data and some 85 million unique TCR sequences were included in an early release covering 550 to 650 HLA-typed donors. Of the 398 genotyped donors, around 81% fell in the genetic ancestry cluster associated with self-reported Caucasian donors. The study aimed to test whether signatures of past pathogen exposure could be identified by cataloging public T cell receptors. Using immunosequencing, the study profiled T cell repertoires from 500 to 800 subjects and related those repertoires to cytomegalovirus serostatus. In addition to the first cohort of 666 subjects, a separate validation cohort of about 120 different subjects was used. To predict cytomegalovirus infection status, the study combined high-throughput TCR immunosequencing, statistical association of individual TCRs with disease status, and machine learning. A later analysis re-analyzed previously published TCR beta repertoires from about 730 donors and added high-resolution HLA genotyping to study TCR occurrence patterns. Rather than using new phenotypic data, the later analysis identified candidate immune exposures from TCR beta sequences and from how often those sequences occurred across donors. An earlier analysis of more than 450 of the donors used high-throughput TCR beta sequencing to judge whether each TCR beta V gene segment behaved as functional or pseudogenic. Alongside the repertoire data, information on donor age, sex, ethnicity and CMV serostatus was compiled. Genome-wide SNP genotypes for about three fifths of the roughly 670 donors were used in a later genetic analysis, which treated that subset as a discovery cohort. Every repertoire in the discovery cohort had been generated on one and the same sequencing platform. HLA typing included class I and class II loci at four-digit resolution. The number of donors typed differed by locus, with 629-630 for A, B, C, DRB1 and DQB1, 522 for DQA1, some 570 for DPA1, and approximately 470 for DPB1. Four to six DR-DQ haplotypes were handled as single units for association and clustering because linkage in the cohort was strong. On average, 235,054 unique TCR beta nucleotide sequences were sequenced per donor among a few hundred genotyped donors of the cohort, with approximately 18% of those sequences being non-productive. What the research found in general, with its limitations: In this cohort, only TCR beta chains were sequenced, and detectable features were limited by the absence of alpha or paired-chain data. In an earlier analysis of around 500 of the donors, most TCR beta V segments appeared in productive rearrangements about 90% or about 30% of the time, broadly matching IMGT annotations. A further reported finding was that TCR beta sequences accurately predicted the HLA-A and HLA-B alleles for most subjects in the first cohort. When HLA alleles, especially DR and DQ, strongly co-occurred, TCR associations were difficult to assign to individual alleles. The earlier analysis of some 540 of the donors excluded 15 to 20 rarely observed V segments, including chromosome 9 orphons, because counts were too low. Across donors, most TCR sequences were observed very rarely, whereas some public TCRs were present in many individuals. In a later analysis, several top co-occurrence clusters were reported to appear linked to parvovirus B19, influenza, CMV and Epstein-Barr virus. An association between a missense DCLRE1C variant and V-gene and J-gene trimming of TCR beta chains was found in a later genetic analysis and replicated in an independent cohort. In a later analysis, HLA-associated TCR beta chains showed more clonal expansion and lower generation probabilities than non-associated chains that were equally common. According to a later analysis, TCR association rates differed among HLA loci, with DRB1 alleles showing the most associated TCRs and HLA-C alleles showing the fewest. Linkage disequilibrium might explain the correlated functional status among segregating V segments, but an unknown experimental factor could not be excluded. Cytomegalovirus status was reported to be diagnosed by the classifier with high specificity and sensitivity in both the original and validation cohorts. According to a later genetic analysis, donors in an Asian-associated ancestry cluster had fewer N-insertions in productive TCRs than the roughly 670-donor mean. According to the authors, the approach could potentially be generalized to other disease states and immunological phenotypes. A cluster of highly shared sequence variants was judged likely to be a technical artifact of the sequencing pipeline. According to a later analysis, most CMV-associated TCR beta chains appeared to be HLA-restricted, and the HLA associations seemed to be driven largely by CMV exposure. CMV serostatus was the only immune exposure information available for the cohort. Three of the identified cytomegalovirus-associated TCR beta chains were confirmed in vitro to be specific for cytomegalovirus antigens. A later analysis associated 15,000 or so TCR beta sequences with specific HLA alleles at a false discovery rate of 0.05. Because HLA typing was unavailable for some donors at each locus, only the typed subset was used in association tests. The study gave a list of about 150 TCR beta chains associated with cytomegalovirus. Sequencing depth was assumed to be roughly uniform across donors in the presence/absence analyses, though that assumption may not hold.

In total, roughly 670 healthy bone marrow donors made up the cohort. At the time of sampling, every cohort member was nominally healthy, though immune exposures that went unrecorded were likely present. The donor tested CMV seronegative and was one of the 352 seronegative cohort members. A peripheral blood sample was provided by each donor, and peripheral blood mononuclear cells were used for TCR beta sequencing. Genomic DNA was extracted from the blood cell samples with the Qiagen DNeasy Blood Extraction Kit. As for this clone: Its antigen has not been determined. No clone much larger than this one lies a single base away; base qualities are absent.

Receptors were amplified or captured by the immunoSEQ multiplex PCR assay. For the multiplex PCR, a mixture combining 60 forward primers for TCR Vbeta segments and 13 reverse primers for TCR Jbeta segments was used. The CDR3 region of rearranged TCR beta genes was amplified from genomic DNA by a multiplex PCR assay. On the Illumina HiSeq System, the amplified TCR beta libraries were sequenced as 87-base-pair reads. The source study handled its data this way. A later analysis counted 65 million to 90 million unique TCR beta chains across the 690 or so repertoires, and 9.5 million to 11 million of these chains were shared by at least two donors. A nearest-neighbor algorithm error-corrected the raw reads and collapsed the reads into unique sequences, merging closely related sequences to remove PCR and sequencing errors. V, D and J gene segments were assigned by aligning CDR3 sequences to IMGT reference sequences. For a sequence to be retained, a match of at least six nucleotides was required to both a V gene segment and a J gene segment. A rearrangement counted as productive if the CDR3 had no stop codons and remained in frame with V and J, and every other rearrangement counted as non-productive. CDR3 was defined by IMGT convention, running from the second conserved V-encoded cysteine to the conserved J-encoded phenylalanine. In an earlier analysis of just under 600 of the donors, sequences lacking an unambiguous match to a single V gene segment were excluded. In an earlier analysis of 587 of the donors, V segments were called functional above 56.7% productive rearrangements and were called segregating when the between-donor standard deviation exceeded 5%. To diagnose cytomegalovirus status from the catalog of TCR beta chain sequences, a statistical classification framework was built. In a later analysis, V and J genes were assigned by comparing TCR nucleotide sequences against IMGT/GENE-DB human TR gene sequences. A later analysis assigned CDR3 sequences and most-parsimonious VDJ recombination scenarios with the TCRdist pipeline. In a later analysis, every TCR beta chain was defined by the combination of its CDR3 amino acid sequence and its V-gene family, and reads without a unique V-gene family were dropped. In a later analysis, around 650 highly shared, low-generation-probability nucleotide sequences were removed to address suspected cross-contamination and a sequencing artifact. In a later analysis, a clonal expansion index for each public chain was calculated from normalized within-repertoire ranks of inferred template counts. A later analysis computed generation probabilities with a VDJ recombination model fitted to out-of-frame rearrangements, and checked the results against IGoR. A later analysis scored TCR-TCR, TCR-HLA and TCR-CMV co-occurrence with hypergeometric tests, applying a repertoire-size bias correction to TCR pairs. A later analysis estimated false discovery rates by permuting HLA or CMV assignments 20 times. In a later analysis, co-occurring TCRs were grouped with DBSCAN, and TCRdist sequence similarity was added when clustering was performed within HLA-allele-positive subsets. Repertoires with fewer than 30,000 or more than 120,000 public chains were left out of co-occurrence clustering, as were five repertoires with anomalous nucleotide sharing. TCRdb re-hosts the immuneACCESS table, in-frame sequences only. Its copies lack some clones; in the studies checked, an unresolved V gene accounts for under half of them, and the cause for the rest is not known. That table is the source of V, J and clone size, and D and trimming were worked out from the DNA. The sample table contains about 210,000 clones; only one count was recorded for 60% to 80% of them. Clones ranked in the top ten supply 1.5% to 2% of the sample.

Sequences were obtained from PBMCs. This TCR derives from a male donor in good health and CMV-seronegative.

The DNA sequence is given as TGTGCCAGCAGCGTAGCCCCGCGACAGCAAGAGACCCAGTACTTC. Its translation is CASSVAPRQQETQYF. The rearranged chain carries TRBV9 and TRBJ2-5; perhaps TRBD1 is the D gene, with 5 bases matching. V and J are truncated by 0 bases and 2 bases respectively, leaving an intervening sequence of 11 bases. The CDR3 measures 15 amino acids from cysteine to phenylalanine. Here the CDR3 DNA is all that survives: 45 bases in frame from base 1. CDR1 and CDR2 are drawn from the germline V gene: SGDLS, YYNGEE.